Shown below are 20 T cell receptor beta chains from a single sample sequenced in a study of blood T cell repertoires in COVID-19. Sequenced by immunoSEQ multiplex PCR; TCRdb stores in-frame clones only, minus some. The table lists 150,000 to 250,000 clones, roughly 94% of them singletons. Sequenced sample: peripheral blood. The receptors derive from a man aged 30 to 45 with COVID-19, enrolled during active disease.

V usage is TRBV5-1 and J usage is TRBJ1-1; a possible D gene is TRBD1 (5 bases). The germline V gene encodes CDR1 SGHRS and CDR2 YFSETQ. V was clipped by 0 bases and J by 4 bases, with 16 bases between them. The CDR3 covers 16 residues. The CDR3 DNA reads as TGCGCCAGCAGCTTGGCCACTTGGGGGGAGCTCACTGAAGCTTTCTTT. Translated: CASSLATWGELTEAFF.

The chain combines TRBV5-1 with TRBJ2-7; TRBD2 aligns across 7 bases. V lost 10 bases to trimming and J lost 5 bases; unmatched junction nucleotides: 12. The germline gives CDR1 SGHRS, CDR2 YFSETQ. This CDR3 is 13 amino acids long. CDR3 sequence (DNA): TGCGCCCACGGGAGGATGAAGGGCAACGAGCAGTACTTC. Amino acids: CAHGRMKGNEQYF.

The chain employs TRBV7-9 and TRBJ1-1, with TRBD1 matching over 7 bases. The ends lost 7 bases at V and 2 bases at J; junction bases unmatched: 13. The CDR3 covers 16 residues. Germline V gene data show CDR1 as SEHNR and CDR2 as FQNEAQ (reference sequence). CDR3 loop: CASNARGQGENTEAFF. The CDR3 DNA follows: TGTGCCAGCAACGCAAGGGGGCAGGGCGAAAACACTGAAGCTTTCTTT.

This CDR3 is CASSQVRGNTIYF. DNA of the CDR3: TGTGCCAGCAGCCAAGTCCGTGGAAACACCATATATTTT. V usage is TRBV14 and J usage is TRBJ1-3; D is unclear. Germline-derived CDR1 and CDR2 are SGHDN and FVKESK. CDR3 length: 13 amino acids. The V gene lost 1 base and the J gene lost 3 bases, with 4 bases spanning the gap.

The chain is built from TRBV5-5 and TRBJ1-2, with 12 bases fitting TRBD1. V shed 4 bases and J 8 bases; nucleotides not matched to a gene: 9. Germline CDR1 is SGHKS and CDR2 is YYEKEE (reference sequence). CDR3 size: 15 residues. The DNA of the CDR3 is TGTGCCAGCAGCCAAGGAGGGACAGGGGGCCGCGGCTACACCTTC. It codes for CASSQGGTGGRGYTF.

This clone appeared a single time. The V and J genes are TRBV5-1 and TRBJ1-2; TRBD1 agrees at 9 bases. Trimming removed 3 bases from V and 0 bases from J; junction bases left unmatched: 12. Germline CDR1 reads SGHRS; CDR2 reads YFSETQ. The CDR3 covers 18 residues. This chain's CDR3 is CASSYEGGQGLANYGYTF. CDR3 DNA: TGCGCCAGCAGCTACGAGGGTGGACAGGGGCTAGCTAACTATGGCTACACCTTC.

The chain employs TRBV3-1 (or the pseudogene TRBV3-2) and TRBJ2-2, with TRBD1 matching over 8 bases. This CDR3 spans 15 amino acids. Germline CDR1 is LGHDT and CDR2 is YNNKEL (reference sequence). V lost 2 bases to trimming and J lost 5 bases; unmatched junction nucleotides: 4. CDR3 bases: TGTGCCAGCAGCCAAAGGACAGGGCGGACCGGGGAGCTGTTTTTT. Encoded protein: CASSQRTGRTGELFF.

The chain has TRBV6-5 and TRBJ1-1; 10 nucleotides line up with TRBD1. CDR1 is MNHEY and CDR2 is SVGAGI in the germline V gene. The CDR3 sequence is 16 residues long. Germline trimming cut 4 bases from V and 5 bases from J; bases unmatched to any gene: 10. The CDR3 sequence: CASSSTGGRGWTEAFF. As DNA, the CDR3 is TGTGCCAGCAGTTCGACAGGGGGCAGGGGTTGGACTGAAGCTTTCTTT.

The CDR3 loop reads CASTTIGGRGYTF. The CDR3 DNA follows: TGTGCCAGCACCACAATTGGGGGCAGGGGCTACACCTTC. The rearrangement joins TRBV6-5 to TRBJ1-2; D might be TRBD1 (6 bases). This CDR3 has 13 amino acids. From germline, CDR1 is MNHEY and CDR2 SVGAGI. V lost 7 bases, J lost 8 bases, and 17 bases lay in between.

The rearrangement links TRBV7-3 to TRBJ2-5; TRBD1 agrees at 8 bases. After removal of 5 bases from V and 3 bases from J, the junction contained 8 bases not matched to a gene. The V gene's germline CDR1 is SGHTA and CDR2 FQGTGA. The CDR3 totals 15 residues. The CDR3 here is CASSRTGGPEETQYF. For the CDR3, the DNA is TGTGCCAGCAGCCGTACAGGGGGGCCCGAAGAGACCCAGTACTTC.

Notes on this clone: This sample includes further DNA sequences coding for the same CDR3. The CDR3 coding sequence is TGCGCCAGCAGCTTGTCCTCTTCTAACTATGGCTACACCTTC. This encodes CASSLSSSNYGYTF. The V call is TRBV5-1, the J call TRBJ1-2; unclear D gene. Germline CDR1 is SGHRS and CDR2 is YFSETQ. The CDR3 is 14 residues long. V was pared by 1 base and J by 0 bases, with 7 bases between.

This rearrangement joins TRBV19 to TRBJ1-2, with D possibly being TRBD1 (6 bases). Trimming stripped 11 bases from V and 8 bases from J, with 15 bases between. Germline lookup yields CDR1 LNHDA and CDR2 SQIVND (reference sequence). This CDR3 is 11 amino acids long. This chain's CDR3 is CAAQGNQGYTF. DNA for the CDR3: TGTGCCGCCCAGGGGAATCAGGGCTACACCTTC.

In DNA, the CDR3 is TGCAGTGCTATTGAGCGGTCGAGCTATGGCTACACCTTC. Translation: CSAIERSSYGYTF. The chain combines TRBV20-1 with TRBJ1-2; D is ambiguous. Trimming left V 4 bases short and J 4 bases short, with 13 bases between. Germline V gene data show CDR1 as DFQATT and CDR2 as SNEGSKA (reference sequence). CDR3 length: 13 residues.

V usage is TRBV6-5 and J usage is TRBJ1-2, with 7 bases fitting TRBD1. Trimming cost V 4 bases and J 6 bases; bases outside gene matches: 8. There are 14 residues in the CDR3. Per the germline V gene, CDR1 is MNHEY and CDR2 is SVGAGI. CDR3 nucleotide sequence: TGTGCCAGCAGTTGGGACAGAGGTGGGGATGGCTACACCTTC. The encoded protein is CASSWDRGGDGYTF.

The J gene is TRBJ2-5, the V gene TRBV9, with 8 bases aligning to TRBD2. Per the germline V gene, CDR1 is SGDLS and CDR2 is YYNGEE. The V and J ends lost 3 bases and 3 bases, in that order; junction bases with no gene match: 13. The CDR3 has 17 residues. The CDR3 loop is CASSAALSGRVKETQYF. CDR3 DNA sequence: TGTGCCAGCAGCGCGGCCCTTTCCGGGAGGGTTAAAGAGACCCAGTACTTC. The full variable domain, in which reference TRBV9 and TRBJ2-5 provide the parts outside the CDR3, is DSGVTQTPKHLITATGQRVTLRCSPRSGDLSVYWYQQSLDQGLQFLIQYYNGEERAKGNILERFSAQQFPDLHSELNLSSLELGDSALYFCASSAALSGRVKETQYFGPGTRLLVL.

This clone was detected only once. The V gene is TRBV2, the J gene TRBJ1-2; a weak D match, TRBD1 (6 bases). The V end lost 3 bases, the J end lost 7 bases, and 21 bases lay between the germline ends. Germline lookup yields CDR1 SNHLY and CDR2 FYNNEI. The CDR3 runs 16 residues. CDR3 sequence (DNA): TGTGCCAGCAGTGATATGGTATTCGCGGGGGGCACTGGCTACACCTTC. Amino acid sequence: CASSDMVFAGGTGYTF.

V usage is TRBV5-6 and J usage is TRBJ2-3, with a possible D match to TRBD1 (6 bases). The germline V gene has CDR1 SGHDT and CDR2 YYEEEE. Trimming removed 4 bases at V and 8 bases at J, with 23 bases between. The CDR3 has 16 amino acids. The CDR3 sequence: CASSTGYRMQGGTQYF. The CDR3 DNA reads as TGTGCCAGCAGCACGGGATACCGGATGCAAGGGGGTACGCAGTATTTT. The variable domain in full, with the rest retrieved from reference TRBV5-6 and TRBJ2-3, is DAGVTQSPTHLIKTRGQQVTLRCSPKSGHDTVSWYQQALGQGPQFIFQYYEEEERQRGNFPDRFSGHQFPNYSSELNVNALLLGDSALYLCASSTGYRMQGGTQYFGPGTRLTVL.

The chain carries TRBV5-1 and TRBJ2-5; the D gene is possibly TRBD2 (6 bases). CDR1 SGHRS and CDR2 YFSETQ come from the germline V gene. The CDR3 consists of 13 residues. The V gene lost 6 bases and the J gene lost 2 bases, with 11 bases spanning the gap. The DNA of the CDR3 is TGCGCCAGCACAAACAGCGGGCAAGAGACCCAGTACTTC. It encodes CASTNSGQETQYF.

The J gene is TRBJ1-2, the V gene TRBV25-1, with TRBD1 matching 7 bases. CDR3 length equals 13 residues. Germline CDR1 is MGHDK and CDR2 is SYGVNS. V lost 5 bases and J lost 2; bases outside the gene matches: 2. The CDR3 nucleotides read TGTGCCAGCAGTTTGGGACAGAACTATGGCTACACCTTC. Translation gives CASSLGQNYGYTF.

The chain recombines TRBV7-6 with TRBJ1-2, with a tentative D call TRBD1 (5 bases). Trimming pared 5 bases from V and 8 bases from J, leaving 12 bases between. Germline V CDR1 and CDR2: SGHVS, FNYEAQ. This CDR3 has 12 residues. The CDR3 DNA reads as TGTGCCAGCAGCGACCGGTGGGGCGGCTACACCTTC. Its translation: CASSDRWGGYTF.